These 26 T cell receptor beta chains were sequenced from one sample in a study of sequential checkpoint blockade in melanoma. Only in-frame clones appear in the TCRdb table, and some are missing; sequencing was by immunoSEQ multiplex PCR. The sample contains roughly 2,000 clones, over 15% of which appear only once. Treatment described: randomized to nivolumab then ipilimumab (arm A) or the reverse (arm B). The sample here was tumor tissue (inferred from file names), taken from a patient given nivolumab and ipilimumab in sequence. The receptors derive from a human donor with melanoma.

In its sample, this clone is medium-sized (0.01 to 0.1%). V is TRBV6-8 and J is TRBJ2-7; 11 bases match TRBD1. CDR3 length: 15 residues. Germline V gene lookup returns CDR1 MNHGY and CDR2 SAAAGT. V lost 5 bases to trimming and J lost 4 bases; unmatched junction nucleotides: 7. The CDR3 region is CASSDQDRGPYEQYF. The DNA for the CDR3 is TGTGCCAGCAGTGACCAGGACAGGGGGCCTTACGAGCAGTACTTC.

This clone is categorized as medium-sized. The chain recombines TRBV10-3 with TRBJ2-1; tentative D call: TRBD2 (6 bases). The CDR3 sequence is 14 residues long. Germline V CDR1 and CDR2: ENHRY, SYGVKD. Trimming removed 0 bases at V and 10 bases at J, with 13 bases between. This chain's CDR3 is CAISESGGGREQFF. CDR3 in DNA: TGTGCCATCAGTGAGTCGGGGGGAGGCAGGGAGCAGTTCTTC.

This clone was recorded at least ten times. The V and J genes are TRBV11-3 and TRBJ2-3; 9 nucleotides line up with TRBD2. V dropped 5 bases and J dropped 2; count of bases not matched to a gene: 11. Germline CDR1 and CDR2: SGHNT and YENEEA. There are 17 residues in the CDR3. The CDR3 DNA reads as TGTGCCAGCAGCCCTTACCGACTAGCGGCCCACACAGATACGCAGTATTTT. It specifies CASSPYRLAAHTDTQYF.

This clone was seen only a few times. The rearrangement links TRBV11-3 to TRBJ2-3; 10 bases align to TRBD1. There are 18 residues in the CDR3. Unmatched junction bases numbered 13, after V lost 5 bases and J lost 2 bases. The germline gives CDR1 SGHNT, CDR2 YENEEA. Here the CDR3 reads CASSPWGRQGADTDTQYF. The CDR3 region has the DNA TGTGCCAGCAGCCCTTGGGGGAGACAGGGGGCAGACACAGATACGCAGTATTTT.

This clone was counted only a few times. The V call is TRBV5-1, the J call TRBJ1-4; D may be TRBD1 (5 bases). The germline V gene encodes CDR1 SGHRS and CDR2 YFSETQ. CDR3 length equals 15 residues. The V and J ends lost 0 bases and 4 bases respectively, with 10 bases between them. CDR3 nucleotides: TGCGCCAGCAGCTTGGGACAGATCCTTAATGAAAAACTGTTTTTT. This codes for CASSLGQILNEKLFF.

This clone counts as medium-sized. The V and J genes are TRBV11-3 and TRBJ2-1, with 11 nucleotides matching TRBD2. The CDR3 loop spans 15 amino acids. In germline, CDR1 is SGHNT, CDR2 YENEEA. Trimming at V came to 3 bases and at J to 7 bases, leaving 5 bases not matched to a gene. The CDR3 sequence is CASSLTSGKQNEQFF. As DNA, the CDR3 is TGTGCCAGCAGCTTGACTAGCGGGAAACAGAATGAGCAGTTCTTC.

This clone is large in the sample. The chain combines TRBV28 with TRBJ2-1; D remains unclear. CDR3 size: 13 residues. Trimming pared 2 bases from V and 4 bases from J, leaving 6 bases between. The V gene's germline CDR1 is MDHEN and CDR2 SYDVKM. The chain's CDR3 is CASSLTLYNEQFF. Here the CDR3 DNA reads TGTGCCAGCAGTTTAACATTATACAATGAGCAGTTCTTC.

The chain combines TRBV5-1 with TRBJ1-1; no definite D call. Germline loops: CDR1 SGHRS, CDR2 YFSETQ. V was pared by 4 bases and J by 6 bases, with 16 bases between. CDR3 length: 14 amino acids. CDR3 in amino acids: CASSADYRSSEAFF. CDR3 DNA sequence: TGCGCCAGCAGCGCGGACTATAGAAGTTCTGAAGCTTTCTTT.

CDR3 in DNA: TGTGCCAGCAGTTCAGGGACCTATGGCTACACCTTC. It specifies CASSSGTYGYTF. The V and J genes are TRBV6-8 and TRBJ1-2, with a possible D match to TRBD1 (5 bases). Trimming cost V 4 bases and J 4 bases, with 7 bases left between them. The CDR3 contains 12 residues. CDR1 and CDR2 from the germline V gene are MNHGY and SAAAGT.

This clone is medium-sized in the sample. This chain uses TRBV11-3 with TRBJ2-5; tentatively, D is TRBD1 or TRBD2 (7 bases each). The CDR3 runs to 14 residues. In germline, CDR1 is SGHNT, CDR2 YENEEA. The germline V and J ends were trimmed by 4 bases and 2 bases, with 11 bases remaining between them. The DNA of the CDR3 is TGTGCCAGCAGCTCCCAGGGGGGGCAAGAGACCCAGTACTTC. It codes for CASSSQGGQETQYF. The entire variable domain, with the rest obtained from reference TRBV11-3 and TRBJ2-5, is as follows: EAGVVQSPRYKIIEKKQPVAFWCNPISGHNTLYWYLQNLGQGPELLIRYENEEAVDDSQLPKDRFSAERLKGVDSTLKIQPAELGDSAVYLCASSSQGGQETQYFGPGTRLLVL.

The chain joins TRBV11-3 to TRBJ2-7, with TRBD1 matching over 7 bases. Germline CDR1 SGHNT, CDR2 YENEEA. This CDR3 has 15 amino acids. J gave up 3 bases and V 1 base, and 6 bases lay outside the gene matches. DNA of the CDR3: TGTGCCAGCAGCTTAGGTGGCCAGGGGGTCTACGAGCAGTACTTC. It specifies CASSLGGQGVYEQYF.

This clone was observed many times. The chain is built from TRBV11-3 and TRBJ2-5, with a tentative D call TRBD1 (6 bases). This CDR3 has 15 amino acids. The germline CDR1 and CDR2 sequences are SGHNT and YENEEA. The germline V and J ends were trimmed by 4 bases and 5 bases, with 17 bases remaining between them. For the CDR3, the DNA is TGTGCCAGCAGCTCCCCGATGGGGGCTGGGGAGACCCAGTACTTC. Its translation: CASSSPMGAGETQYF.

This clone was counted between two and nine times. The V gene is TRBV30, the J gene TRBJ1-1; a weak D match, TRBD1 (5 bases). The CDR3 spans 13 residues. Germline V gives CDR1 GTSNPN, CDR2 SVGIG (reference sequence). The germline V and J ends were trimmed by 1 base and 3 bases, with 9 bases remaining between them. The CDR3 DNA follows: TGTGCCTGGAGTGAGGCAGGGCACACTGAAGCTTTCTTT. Translated, it gives CAWSEAGHTEAFF.

The CDR3 spells CASSLGSGTGDGYTF. CDR3 in DNA: TGTGCCAGCAGCCTAGGTTCCGGGACAGGGGATGGCTACACCTTC. V and J are TRBV16 and TRBJ1-2; 10 nucleotides align to TRBD1. The germline gives CDR1 KGHSY, CDR2 FQNENV. The J segment lost 6 bases and the V segment lost 4 bases, leaving 8 bases of the junction unmatched. This CDR3 has 15 amino acids.

V and J are TRBV15 and TRBJ2-7; 9 bases align to TRBD1. With V trimmed by 3 bases and J by 7 bases, 13 bases remained unmatched. Per the germline V gene, CDR1 is LNHNV and CDR2 is YYDKDF (reference sequence). CDR3 length: 16 amino acids. The CDR3 sequence is CATSRESGTGIREQYF. Here the CDR3 DNA reads TGTGCCACCAGCAGGGAGTCCGGGACAGGGATAAGGGAGCAGTACTTC.

The genes are TRBV5-1 and TRBJ1-3; D not resolved. V lost 0 bases and J lost 1, with 8 bases in between. The CDR3 totals 15 residues. Germline assignment: CDR1 SGHRS and CDR2 YFSETQ. In DNA, the CDR3 is TGCGCCAGCAGCTTGGTTGGACTTTCTGGAAACACCATATATTTT. Translating gives CASSLVGLSGNTIYF. Based on the CDR3 plus reference TRBV5-1 and TRBJ1-3, the full variable domain is KAGVTQTPRYLIKTRGQQVTLSCSPISGHRSVSWYQQTPGQGLQFLFEYFSETQRNKGNFPGRFSGRQFSNSRSEMNVSTLELGDSALYLCASSLVGLSGNTIYFGEGSWLTVV.

By sample share, this clone is large. The chain recombines TRBV6-8 with TRBJ2-1, with TRBD2 matching 8 bases. There are 14 residues in the CDR3. Per germline, CDR1 MNHGY and CDR2 SAAAGT. V dropped 6 bases and J dropped 4; count of bases not matched to a gene: 5. As DNA, the CDR3 is TGTGCCAGCAGCGACGGGGGGGCTTACAATGAGCAGTTCTTC. Translation gives CASSDGGAYNEQFF.

This clone has just a few counts. The rearrangement uses TRBV6-8 and TRBJ2-3, with unresolved D. The ends were cut back, 5 bases at V and 6 bases at J, with 15 bases in the middle. Germline assignment: CDR1 MNHGY and CDR2 SAAAGT. There are 14 residues in the CDR3. The CDR3 sequence: CASSDLAAPDTQYF. CDR3 sequence (DNA): TGTGCCAGCAGTGATCTTGCGGCACCCGATACGCAGTATTTT.

This clone is classed as medium-sized. CDR3 sequence: CASSHGDQSPRGYTF. DNA of the CDR3: TGTGCCAGCAGCCACGGAGATCAATCGCCTAGGGGCTACACCTTC. This chain links TRBV11-3 with TRBJ1-2; D call uncertain. The CDR3 length is 15 residues. V lost 5 bases, J lost 8 bases, and 21 bases lay in between. CDR1 and CDR2 from the germline V gene are SGHNT and YENEEA.

The table lists this clone with many counts. This chain joins TRBV11-3 and TRBJ2-5, with D possibly TRBD2 on 6 matching bases. The germline V gene encodes CDR1 SGHNT and CDR2 YENEEA. CDR3 length: 15 residues. V was trimmed by 5 bases and J by 2 bases, leaving 15 bases between them. The CDR3 DNA sequence: TGTGCCAGCAGCCCGCCCAAAGGGAGGCAAGAGACCCAGTACTTC. It specifies CASSPPKGRQETQYF. The complete variable domain, with remaining parts taken from reference TRBV11-3 and TRBJ2-5, reads EAGVVQSPRYKIIEKKQPVAFWCNPISGHNTLYWYLQNLGQGPELLIRYENEEAVDDSQLPKDRFSAERLKGVDSTLKIQPAELGDSAVYLCASSPPKGRQETQYFGPGTRLLVL.

The CDR3 here is CASSSGGGGANVLTF. DNA of the CDR3: TGTGCCAGCAGCTCCGGGGGTGGTGGGGCCAACGTCCTGACTTTC. The V call is TRBV11-3, the J call TRBJ2-6; D may be TRBD2 (6 bases). The CDR3 is 15 residues long. Germline CDR1 is SGHNT and CDR2 is YENEEA. Trimming cost V 4 bases and J 3 bases, with 10 bases left between them.

The chain is built from TRBV19 and TRBJ2-1, with TRBD1 identical over 7 bases. CDR3 length: 16 amino acids. The germline gives CDR1 LNHDA, CDR2 SQIVND (reference sequence). V lost 4 bases, J lost 0 bases, and 6 bases stayed unmatched. The CDR3 DNA reads as TGTGCCAGTAGTACCCGAGGACAGGCCTCCTACAATGAGCAGTTCTTC. It codes for CASSTRGQASYNEQFF.

This clone appeared a few times. This chain connects TRBV30 to TRBJ2-6; possibly TRBD1 for D (6 bases). The germline CDR1 and CDR2 sequences are GTSNPN and SVGIG (reference sequence). CDR3 size: 17 residues. V was clipped by 3 bases and J by 1 base, with 16 bases between them. CDR3 in amino acids: CAWRKQGMESGANVLTF. Written as DNA, the CDR3 is TGTGCCTGGAGGAAACAGGGAATGGAGTCTGGGGCCAACGTCCTGACTTTC. The whole variable domain, filled in from reference TRBV30 and TRBJ2-6, reads SQTIHQWPATLVQPVGSPLSLECTVEGTSNPNLYWYRQAAGRGLQLLFYSVGIGQISSEVPQNLSASRPQDRQFILSSKKLLLSDSGFYLCAWRKQGMESGANVLTFGAGSRLTVL.

This clone is judged medium-sized. The chain links TRBV4-1 to TRBJ1-1; TRBD1 might be the D (5 bases). V was pared by 7 bases and J by 0 bases, with 15 bases between. Germline V CDR1 and CDR2: MGHRA, YSYEKL. This CDR3 contains 15 residues. CDR3 bases: TGCGCCAGCAAGGGACGGGAGGGCATGAACACTGAAGCTTTCTTT. It codes for CASKGREGMNTEAFF.

This clone qualifies as medium-sized. The rearrangement uses TRBV9 and TRBJ2-2; the D gene is possibly TRBD2 (5 bases). The germline V and J ends were trimmed by 1 base and 4 bases, with 11 bases remaining between them. Germline V gene data show CDR1 as SGDLS and CDR2 as YYNGEE. The CDR3 is 15 amino acids. Here the CDR3 reads CASSVTGGPTGELFF. The CDR3 DNA reads as TGTGCCAGCAGCGTAACCGGCGGGCCCACCGGGGAGCTGTTTTTT.

J is TRBJ2-2 and V is TRBV11-3; 7 bases are shared with TRBD1. Germline CDR1 SGHNT, CDR2 YENEEA. V gave up 3 bases and J gave up 2 bases; unmatched junction bases: 15. This CDR3 contains 19 residues. CDR3: CASSFKIRGGFSNTGELFF. The CDR3 region has the DNA TGTGCCAGCAGCTTTAAAATTCGAGGGGGCTTCTCCAACACCGGGGAGCTGTTTTTT.